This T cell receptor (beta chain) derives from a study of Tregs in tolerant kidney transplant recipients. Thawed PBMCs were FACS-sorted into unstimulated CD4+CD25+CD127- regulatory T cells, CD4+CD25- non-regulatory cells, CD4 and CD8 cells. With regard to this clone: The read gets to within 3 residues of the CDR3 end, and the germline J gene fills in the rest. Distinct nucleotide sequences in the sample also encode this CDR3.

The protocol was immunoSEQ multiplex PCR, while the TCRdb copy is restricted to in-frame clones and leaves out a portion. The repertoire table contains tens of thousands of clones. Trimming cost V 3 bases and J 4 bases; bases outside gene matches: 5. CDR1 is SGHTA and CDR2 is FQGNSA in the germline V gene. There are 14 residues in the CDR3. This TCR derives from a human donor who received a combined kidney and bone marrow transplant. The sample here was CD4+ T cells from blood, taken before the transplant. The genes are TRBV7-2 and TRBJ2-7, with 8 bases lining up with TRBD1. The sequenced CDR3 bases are TGTGCCAGCAGCTTTGGGACAGGAACTTACGAG. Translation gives CASSFGTGTYE. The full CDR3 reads CASSFGTGTYEQYF.